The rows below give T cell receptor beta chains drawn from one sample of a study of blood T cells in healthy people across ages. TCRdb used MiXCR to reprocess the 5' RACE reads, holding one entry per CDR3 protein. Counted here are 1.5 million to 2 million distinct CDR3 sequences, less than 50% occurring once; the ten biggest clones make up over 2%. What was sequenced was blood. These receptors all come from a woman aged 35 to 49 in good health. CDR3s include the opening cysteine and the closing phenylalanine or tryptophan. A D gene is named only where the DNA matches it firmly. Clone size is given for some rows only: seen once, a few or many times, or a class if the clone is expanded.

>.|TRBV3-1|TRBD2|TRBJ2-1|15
TGTGCCAGCAGCCAAGGGAGCGGGGCAATCAATGAGCAGTTCTTC
CASSQGSGAINEQFF
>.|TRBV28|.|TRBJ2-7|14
TGTGCCAGCAGTACCCCGGGACGGAGGTACGAGCAGTACTTC
CASSTPGRRYEQYF
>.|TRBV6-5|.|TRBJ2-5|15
TGTGCCAGCAGTCCTACACTATACAAGGGAGAGACCCAGTACTTC
CASSPTLYKGETQYF
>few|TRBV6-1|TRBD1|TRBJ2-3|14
TGTGCCAGCAGGGACAGGACTAGCACAGATACGCAGTATTTT
CASRDRTSTDTQYF
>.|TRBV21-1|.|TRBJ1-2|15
TGTGCCAGCGGAACCGCTCGTCAGGGGGGGAATGGCTACACCTTC
CASGTARQGGNGYTF
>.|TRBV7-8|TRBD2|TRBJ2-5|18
TGTGCCAGCAGCTTACTGAGACTAGCGGGGGGCACCCAGGAGACCCAGTACTTC
CASSLLRLAGGTQETQYF
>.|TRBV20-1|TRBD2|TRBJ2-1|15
TGCAGTGCTAGCACGAGGGGTAGCGGGGGCGATGAGCAGTTCTTC
CSASTRGSGGDEQFF
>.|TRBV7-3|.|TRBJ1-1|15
TGTGCCAGCAGCTTCGCGGGGGGCGCGAACACTGAAGCTTTCTTT
CASSFAGGANTEAFF
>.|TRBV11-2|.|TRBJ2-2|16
TGTGCCAGCAGCTTAGTACCAACTGATACAACCGGGGAGCTGTTTTTT
CASSLVPTDTTGELFF
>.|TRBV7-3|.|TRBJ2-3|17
TGTGCCAGCAGCTTAAAGGGCGTATCCCCTAGCACAGATACGCAGTATTTT
CASSLKGVSPSTDTQYF
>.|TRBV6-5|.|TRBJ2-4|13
TGTGCCAGCAGCCAACTAGGGGGAAACATTCAGTACTTC
CASSQLGGNIQYF
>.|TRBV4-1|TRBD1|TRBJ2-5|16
TGCGCCAGCAGCCAAAACGAACAGGGGCTACAAGAGACCCAGTACTTC
CASSQNEQGLQETQYF
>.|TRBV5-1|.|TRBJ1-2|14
TGCGCCAGCAGCTTGGAACAGGGAGTGAGTGGCTACACCTTC
CASSLEQGVSGYTF
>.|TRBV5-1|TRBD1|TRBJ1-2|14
TGCGCCAGCAGCCCGGACAGGGGGCAAAGTGGCTACACCTTC
CASSPDRGQSGYTF
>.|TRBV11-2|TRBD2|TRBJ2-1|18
TGTGCCAGCAGCTTAGTCATCTCCGGCGGGGGTGTTTTCGGGACCCAGTTCTTC
CASSLVISGGGVFGTQFF
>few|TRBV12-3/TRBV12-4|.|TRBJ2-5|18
TGTGCCAGCAGTTATTCCGACCCCGGGCAGGGTTGGGCAGAGACCCAGTACTTC
CASSYSDPGQGWAETQYF
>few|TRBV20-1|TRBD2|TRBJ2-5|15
TGCAGTGCTAGAAACCCAGCGGGGGGGGAAGAGACCCAGTACTTC
CSARNPAGGEETQYF
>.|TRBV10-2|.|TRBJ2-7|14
TGCGCCAGCAGTGAGTCGATGGCAGGGTACGAGCAGTACTTC
CASSESMAGYEQYF